This T cell receptor (beta chain) came from a study of blood T cell repertoires in COVID-19. Study-wide context: From the United States, Italy and Spain came samples of acute and convalescent COVID-19. PBMCs, B-cell-depleted T cells, or T cells were the source of the cDNA or gDNA that made up the material.

The table came from immunoSEQ multiplex PCR; TCRdb's copy has only in-frame clones and leaves some out. The sample shows fewer than 200,000 clones, around four fifths of them seen only once. Germline CDR1 reads LGHDT; CDR2 reads YNNKEL (reference sequence). The CDR3 extends over 15 amino acids. The V gene end was trimmed by 11 bases and the J gene end by 3 bases; junction bases not matched to a gene: 12. Sequencing was performed on PBMCs or T cells enriched from blood (not recorded which). The TCR sequence derives from a woman between 45 and 65 years old in a cohort exposed to, infected with or recovered from COVID-19 (not recorded which). The chain uses TRBV3-1 (or the pseudogene TRBV3-2) and TRBJ2-1; TRBD2 matches 8 bases. The CDR3 coding sequence is TGTGCCTCTGCGGGGGGACTAGGGAACTACAATGAGCAGTTCTTC. This encodes CASAGGLGNYNEQFF.